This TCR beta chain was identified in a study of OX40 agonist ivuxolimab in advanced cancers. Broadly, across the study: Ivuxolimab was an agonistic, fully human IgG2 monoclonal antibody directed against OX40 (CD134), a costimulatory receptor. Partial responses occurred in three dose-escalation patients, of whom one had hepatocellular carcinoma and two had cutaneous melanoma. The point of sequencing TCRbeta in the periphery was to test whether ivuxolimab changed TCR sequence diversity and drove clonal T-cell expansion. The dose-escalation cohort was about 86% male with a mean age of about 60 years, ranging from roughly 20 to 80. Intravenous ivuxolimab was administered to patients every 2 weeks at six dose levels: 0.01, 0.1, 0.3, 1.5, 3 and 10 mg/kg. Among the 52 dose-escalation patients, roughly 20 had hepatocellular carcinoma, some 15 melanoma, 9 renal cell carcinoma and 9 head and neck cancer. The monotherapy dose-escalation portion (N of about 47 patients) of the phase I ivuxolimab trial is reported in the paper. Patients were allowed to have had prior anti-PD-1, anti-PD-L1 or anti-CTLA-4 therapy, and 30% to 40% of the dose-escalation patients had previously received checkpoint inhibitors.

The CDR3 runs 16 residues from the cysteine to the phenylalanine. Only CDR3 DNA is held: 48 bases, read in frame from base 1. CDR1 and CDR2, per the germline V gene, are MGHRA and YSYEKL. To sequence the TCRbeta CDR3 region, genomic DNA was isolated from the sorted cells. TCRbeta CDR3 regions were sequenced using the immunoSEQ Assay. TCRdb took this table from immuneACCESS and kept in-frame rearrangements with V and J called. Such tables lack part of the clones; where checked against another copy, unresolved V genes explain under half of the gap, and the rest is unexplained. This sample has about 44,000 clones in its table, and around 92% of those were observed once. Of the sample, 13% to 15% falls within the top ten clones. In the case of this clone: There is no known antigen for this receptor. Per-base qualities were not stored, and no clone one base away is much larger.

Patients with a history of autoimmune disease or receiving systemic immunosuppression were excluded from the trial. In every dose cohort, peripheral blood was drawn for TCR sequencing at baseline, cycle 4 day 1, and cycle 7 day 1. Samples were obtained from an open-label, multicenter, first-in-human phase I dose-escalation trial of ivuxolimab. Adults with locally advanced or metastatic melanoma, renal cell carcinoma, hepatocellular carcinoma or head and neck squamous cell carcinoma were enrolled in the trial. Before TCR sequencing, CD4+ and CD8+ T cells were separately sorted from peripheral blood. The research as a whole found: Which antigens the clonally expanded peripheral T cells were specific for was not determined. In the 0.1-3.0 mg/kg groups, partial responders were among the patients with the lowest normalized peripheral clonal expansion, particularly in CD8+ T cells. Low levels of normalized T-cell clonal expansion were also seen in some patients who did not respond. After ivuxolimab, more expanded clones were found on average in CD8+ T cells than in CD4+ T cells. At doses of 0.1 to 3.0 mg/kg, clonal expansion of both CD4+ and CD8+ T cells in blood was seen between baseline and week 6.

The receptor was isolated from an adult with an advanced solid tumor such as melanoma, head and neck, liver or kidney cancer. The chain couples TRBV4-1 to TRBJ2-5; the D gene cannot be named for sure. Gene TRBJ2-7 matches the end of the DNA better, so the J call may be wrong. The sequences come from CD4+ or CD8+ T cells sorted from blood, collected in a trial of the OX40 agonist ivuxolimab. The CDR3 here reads CASSQDFRYWAYEQYF. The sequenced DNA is TGCGCCAGCAGCCAAGATTTCAGGTATTGGGCCTACGAGCAGTACTTC.